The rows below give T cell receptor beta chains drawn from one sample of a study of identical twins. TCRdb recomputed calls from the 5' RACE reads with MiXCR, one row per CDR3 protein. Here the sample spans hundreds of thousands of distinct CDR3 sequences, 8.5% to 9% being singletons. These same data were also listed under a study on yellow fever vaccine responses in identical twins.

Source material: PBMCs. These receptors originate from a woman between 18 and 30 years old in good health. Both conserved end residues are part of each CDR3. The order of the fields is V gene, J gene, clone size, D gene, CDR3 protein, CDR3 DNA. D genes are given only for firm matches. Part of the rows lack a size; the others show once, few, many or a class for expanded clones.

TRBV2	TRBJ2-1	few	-	CASSDGRYNEQFF	TGTGCCAGCAGTGATGGTAGATACAATGAGCAGTTCTTC
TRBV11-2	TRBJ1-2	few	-	CASSTGSTGKGGYTF	TGTGCCAGCAGCACAGGGAGTACAGGGAAGGGAGGCTACACCTTC
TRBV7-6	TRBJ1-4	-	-	CASSLSAGSNEKLFF	TGTGCCAGCAGCTTATCGGCAGGGAGTAATGAAAAACTGTTTTTT
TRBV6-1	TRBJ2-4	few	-	CASKETVAKNIQYF	TGTGCCAGCAAAGAGACAGTAGCCAAAAACATTCAGTACTTC
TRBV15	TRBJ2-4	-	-	CATSRGVKAAKNIQYF	TGTGCCACCAGCAGAGGCGTGAAGGCAGCCAAAAACATTCAGTACTTC
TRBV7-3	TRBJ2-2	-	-	CASSSGPLGNTGELFF	TGTGCCAGCAGCTCGGGACCCCTGGGCAACACCGGGGAGCTGTTTTTT
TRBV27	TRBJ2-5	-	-	CASSRLGGPQETQYF	TGTGCCAGCAGCCGTTTAGGGGGACCGCAAGAGACCCAGTACTTC
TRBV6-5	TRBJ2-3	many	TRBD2	CASSYGGLAATDTQYF	TGTGCCAGCAGTTACGGTGGACTAGCGGCCACAGATACGCAGTATTTT
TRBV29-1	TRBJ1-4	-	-	CSVRASGSEKLFF	TGCAGCGTTCGGGCGTCCGGGAGTGAAAAACTGTTTTTT
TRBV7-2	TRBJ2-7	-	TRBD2	CASSLNPGTSGSYEQYF	TGTGCCAGCAGCTTAAACCCCGGGACTAGCGGGAGCTACGAGCAGTACTTC